Given below is one TCR beta chain in context. Its cognate antigen is unknown. Reasons for excluding patients were uncontrolled infection, other autoimmune disease, pregnancy or lactation. The data belong to a study of T cells in Graves' hyperthyroidism and ophthalmopathy. Study information: Initial diagnosis, before any treatment, was when peripheral blood was collected. Findings and limits, study-wide: From stable hyperthyroidism, ophthalmopathy was separated by a 13 V-J model.

RNA transcripts provided the source from which TCR beta CDR3 regions were amplified. HTBI primers were the set used in a first-round RT-PCR of the TCR CDR3. MiXCR was run by TCRdb on the multiplex PCR reads, yielding one entry per CDR3 protein. The sample lists more than 550,000 distinct CDR3 sequences; 17% were seen once. The CDR3 has 16 residues. V lost 3 bases to trimming and J lost 0 bases; unmatched junction nucleotides: 6. Germline V gene lookup returns CDR1 WNHNN and CDR2 SYGVQD (reference sequence). The receptor was isolated from a man aged 50 to 60 with Graves' hyperthyroidism. The sequenced sample consisted of blood. This sequence joins TRBV10-1 and TRBJ2-7; the match to TRBD2 covers 9 bases. In DNA, the CDR3 is TGCGCCAGCAGTGAATTCAGCGGGAGGCCCTCCTACGAGCAGTACTTC. It codes for CASSEFSGRPSYEQYF.